This paragraph covers one T cell receptor beta chain sequence. The sample originates from a study of shared clonotypes between healthy human individuals. CDR3 length equals 18 residues. V was shortened by 2 bases and J by 1 base, with 19 bases between the two germline ends. In germline, CDR1 is SGHTS, CDR2 YDEGEE. Profiled with immunoSEQ multiplex PCR; TCRdb holds only in-frame clones, not every one. This sample has roughly 2.1 million clones, with about 93% found just once. Naive CD8 cells, CD45RO-negative and positively selected for CCR7, excluded terminally differentiated effector memory CD45RA+ cells.

The clonotype was recovered from a man younger than 35 in good health. Some clones in this sample may be carry-over from other donors' samples. Specimen: naive CD8+ T cells from PBMCs. V is TRBV5-8 and J is TRBJ1-3; TRBD1 is a possible D gene (6 bases). The CDR3, as DNA: TGTGCCAGCAGCTTCCGTTCACTCAGGGGCGAGTCTGGAAACACCATATATTTT. Its translation is CASSFRSLRGESGNTIYF.